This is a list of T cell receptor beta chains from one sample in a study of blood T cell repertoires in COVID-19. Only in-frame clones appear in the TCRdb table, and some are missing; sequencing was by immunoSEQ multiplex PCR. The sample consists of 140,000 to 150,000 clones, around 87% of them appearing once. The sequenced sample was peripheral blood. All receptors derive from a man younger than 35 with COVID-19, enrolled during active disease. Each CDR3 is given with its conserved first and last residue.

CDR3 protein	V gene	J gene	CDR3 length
CASSSLAVPYEQYF	TRBV2	TRBJ2-7	14
CASSRTPSTGNYGYTF	TRBV5-1	TRBJ1-2	16
CASTPDREAYQPQHF	TRBV28	TRBJ1-5	15
CASSLAGGPEETQYF	TRBV7-2	TRBJ2-5	15
CSASLRRSYYEQYF	TRBV20-1	TRBJ2-7	14
CAWHVFRDNEQFF	TRBV30	TRBJ2-1	13
CASSVAGSYEQYF	TRBV9	TRBJ2-7	13
CASSPGLNTGELFF	TRBV19	TRBJ2-2	14
CASSREGVSNQPQHF	TRBV7-2	TRBJ1-5	15
CASTLSGNYGYTF	TRBV27	TRBJ1-2	13
CASSQEQGAETQYF	TRBV4-3	TRBJ2-5	14
CASLTGAGANVLTF	TRBV28	TRBJ2-6	14
CASSAGTSGNEQFF	TRBV6-4	TRBJ2-1	14
CASSIGRLPTDTQYF	TRBV19	TRBJ2-3	15
CASSSTLQGPEQYF	TRBV7-6	TRBJ2-7	14
CASRRTASNQPQHF	TRBV27	TRBJ1-5	14
CASSVGTGVAYEQYF	TRBV9	TRBJ2-7	15
CASSIRGTGKLLF	TRBV19	TRBJ1-4	13
CASTQSTGGSNTEAFF	TRBV5-1	TRBJ1-1	16
CANTPPGQGLAGANNEQFF	TRBV7-9	TRBJ2-1	19
CATRQGANTGELFF	TRBV27	TRBJ2-2	14
CASRTRSGNTIYF	TRBV19	TRBJ1-3	13
CASSISGTGAQPQHF	TRBV19	TRBJ1-5	15
CASSLDRSPAEKLFF	TRBV7-8	TRBJ1-4	15
CASSPWEGFSGNTIYF	TRBV19	TRBJ1-3	16
CASSHETGEAFF	TRBV18	TRBJ1-1	12
CASSPTVKAYEQYF	TRBV7-2	TRBJ2-7	14
CASSHLRGQGPPNTGELFF	TRBV6-6	TRBJ2-2	19
CASSDDIAGAFNEKLLF	TRBV6-1	TRBJ1-4	17
CASSLAGTGSTYEQYF	TRBV5-1	TRBJ2-7	16
CASSLALSGNTIYF	TRBV7-9	TRBJ1-3	14
CASSPWTSGSTDTQYF	TRBV28	TRBJ2-3	16
CASSDDRGDNQPQHF	TRBV12-1	TRBJ1-5	15
CASSFGLGRIFYEQYF	TRBV7-6	TRBJ2-7	16
CASSWGDEQFF	TRBV6-5	TRBJ2-1	11
CASSQADRGFQGDTQYF	TRBV18	TRBJ2-3	17
CASSSPGQGQETQYF	TRBV28	TRBJ2-5	15
CSVEYLNEQYF	TRBV29-1	TRBJ2-7	11
CAWSVREDQPQHF	TRBV30	TRBJ1-5	13
CASSLGEGEQYF	TRBV11-3	TRBJ2-7	12
CSVVPLAGGGTGELFF	TRBV29-1	TRBJ2-2	16
CASSPGTSGIVYNEQFF	TRBV11-3	TRBJ2-1	17
CASGGVSTDTQYF	TRBV10-1	TRBJ2-3	13
CATSRDVGGSYEQYF	TRBV15	TRBJ2-7	15
CASSQDRFNQPQHF	TRBV4-3	TRBJ1-5	14
CASSLQRGGSTDTQYF	TRBV7-2	TRBJ2-3	16
CASMRGRDTEAFF	TRBV5-1	TRBJ1-1	13
CASRSSGANVLTF	TRBV6-5	TRBJ2-6	13
CSVGGLAGTAGGETQYF	TRBV29-1	TRBJ2-5	17
CASSPDRQANYGYTF	TRBV7-2	TRBJ1-2	15
CAWRQGAVDEKLFF	TRBV30	TRBJ1-4	14
CASSMDRGKETQYF	TRBV5-1	TRBJ2-5	14
CASSVYGDSSYNEQFF	TRBV9	TRBJ2-1	16
CASSFTGTVAEAFF	TRBV5-8	TRBJ1-1	14
CAWRAPGNTEAFF	TRBV30	TRBJ1-1	13
CASRRDQGADTQYF	TRBV11-2	TRBJ2-3	14
CASSLSGANTEAFF	TRBV7-9	TRBJ1-1	14